A single sample gave rise to the 21 T cell receptor beta chains below, sequenced in a study of T cells in Graves' hyperthyroidism and ophthalmopathy. It was RNA transcripts that yielded the amplified TCR beta CDR3 regions. Primed by the HTBI set, a first-round RT-PCR was run on the TCR CDR3. TCRdb processed the multiplex PCR reads anew with MiXCR; each CDR3 protein has one entry. Found here are 600,000 to 800,000 distinct CDR3 sequences, 30% to 40% of them singletons; the top ten hold roughly 30%. The material sequenced was blood. The receptors were gathered from a woman aged 40 to 55 with Graves' hyperthyroidism.

Worth noting for this clonotype: The conserved final phenylalanine or tryptophan is absent from the CDR3, which likely points to a read error. No DNA is shown, since the ends of the CDR3 on it are uncertain; the CDR3 is the one TCRdb lists. CDR3: CASSSPSY. The chain couples TRBV11-2 to TRBJ1-6; no check of the table's D call, TRBD1, against the DNA was made. The CDR3 is 8 residues long, counting both termini. Germline V CDR1 and CDR2: SGHAT, FQNNGV.

This clonotype was recorded many times. This sequence joins TRBV9 and TRBJ2-5, with D perhaps given as TRBD1 or TRBD2 (7 bases each). The ends were cut back, 1 base at V and 5 bases at J, with 15 bases in the middle. The CDR3 has 15 residues. Germline values: CDR1 SGDLS, CDR2 YYNGEE. The CDR3 region is CASSVSPGGEETQYF. In nucleotides, the CDR3 is TGTGCCAGCAGCGTATCCCCAGGGGGGGAGGAGACCCAGTACTTC.

This clonotype showed up many times. This rearrangement joins TRBV19 to TRBJ1-5; D is undetermined. Trimming left V 0 bases short and J 5 bases short, with 8 bases between. Germline CDR1 reads LNHDA; CDR2 reads SQIVND (reference sequence). This CDR3 is built from 14 residues. The CDR3 bases are TGTGCCAGTAGTATAGATGGAAGGGATCAGCCCCAGCATTTT. It is translated as CASSIDGRDQPQHF.

In this sample, this clonotype turned up many times. The chain is built from TRBV29-1 and TRBJ2-5, with 8 positions matching TRBD2. The germline CDR1 and CDR2 sequences are SQVTM and ANQGSEA. Trimming cost V 2 bases and J 5 bases; bases outside gene matches: 7. The CDR3 loop spans 14 amino acids. CDR3 region: CSVESTGGSETQYF. DNA of the CDR3: TGCAGCGTTGAATCAACGGGAGGGTCCGAGACCCAGTACTTC.

In this sample, this clonotype turned up many times. The V gene is TRBV20-1, the J gene TRBJ1-6; tentatively, D is TRBD1 (5 bases). V was cut by 0 bases and J by 6 bases, with 12 bases left in between. Germline CDR1 is DFQATT and CDR2 is SNEGSKA (reference sequence). CDR3 length: 15 residues. The CDR3 DNA is TGCAGTGCTAGAGATCAAGGGGTTGGTAATTCACCCCTCCACTTT. This encodes CSARDQGVGNSPLHF.

This clonotype was picked up a small number of times. CDR3 DNA: TGCGCCAGCAGCCAAGATGTGACAAGGGGCTACACCTTC. Its protein product is CASSQDVTRGYTF. The rearrangement uses TRBV4-3 and TRBJ1-2; no firm D call. Trimming shortened V by 0 bases and J by 8 bases, and 10 bases separated the two germline ends. The CDR3 has 13 residues. The V gene's germline CDR1 is LGHNA and CDR2 YSLEER.

The sample holds a few counts of this clonotype. The chain links TRBV13 to TRBJ2-7; 7 bases are shared with TRBD2. Trimming removed 1 base from V and 2 bases from J; junction bases left unmatched: 5. Germline CDR1 and CDR2: PRHDT and FYEKMQ (reference sequence). This CDR3 region has 15 residues. CDR3 nucleotides: TGTGCCAGCAGCTTAGACCCGGGACTAACCTACGAGCAGTACTTC. The encoded protein is CASSLDPGLTYEQYF.

This chain links TRBV10-3 with TRBJ2-3, with D maybe TRBD1 (6 bases). Trimming took 4 bases from V and 2 from J, leaving 22 bases between them. Germline V gives CDR1 ENHRY, CDR2 SYGVKD. The CDR3 is 18 amino acids. The CDR3 here is CAISGGPEVTDPTDTQYF. For the CDR3, the DNA is TGTGCCATCAGTGGGGGGCCGGAAGTGACAGATCCCACAGATACGCAGTATTTT.

In regard to this clonotype: An end of the junction does not agree with germline; a read error may underlie this. The chain recombines TRBV4-3 with TRBJ1-1; possibly TRBD1 for D (6 bases). Germline-derived CDR1 and CDR2 are LGHNA and YSLEER. The length of the CDR3 is 14 residues. The CDR3 reads CASSRTTGETEASF. In DNA, the CDR3 is TGCGCCAGCAGCCGTACGACAGGAGAGACTGAAGCTTCCTTT.

The chain is built from TRBV24-1 and TRBJ2-3; 9 nucleotides agree with TRBD2. With 2 bases clipped from V and 3 bases from J, the junction kept 11 bases outside the gene matches. The germline CDR1 and CDR2 sequences are KGHDR and SFDVKD. The CDR3 extends over 18 amino acids. The CDR3 is CATSDSFSGRGRTDTQYF. CDR3 DNA: TGTGCCACCAGTGATTCATTTAGCGGGAGAGGTCGAACAGATACGCAGTATTTT.

The rearrangement joins TRBV25-1 to TRBJ1-1; TRBD1 is a possible D gene (5 bases). V lost 7 bases and J lost 1, with 16 bases in between. The CDR3 has 15 residues. Germline assignment: CDR1 MGHDK and CDR2 SYGVNS. The CDR3 DNA reads as TGTGCCAGCACCTTATCGGGGGGGACGAACACTGAAGCTTTCTTT. It translates to CASTLSGGTNTEAFF.

This chain joins TRBV7-2 and TRBJ2-2, with TRBD1 matching over 8 bases. In germline, CDR1 is SGHTA, CDR2 FQGNSA. The CDR3 runs 16 residues. J gave up 2 bases and V 5 bases, and 7 bases lay outside the gene matches. The CDR3 here is CASSVDRVPNTGELFF. DNA for the CDR3: TGTGCCAGCAGCGTGGACAGGGTTCCCAACACCGGGGAGCTGTTTTTT.

This clonotype has at least ten counts. The DNA for the CDR3 is TGTGCCAGCAGTGAATTGGGAAACTATGGCTACACCTTC. It codes for CASSELGNYGYTF. The J gene is TRBJ1-2, the V gene TRBV2; no clear D gene. Germline V gene sequence: CDR1 SNHLY, CDR2 FYNNEI. This CDR3 is built from 13 residues. V gave up 2 bases and J gave up 2 bases, with 6 bases separating them.

This clonotype was observed many times. The J gene is TRBJ1-3, the V gene TRBV10-2; D remains ambiguous. Trimming removed 8 bases from V and 3 bases from J, with 8 bases in between. In germline, CDR1 is WSHSY, CDR2 SAAADI. The CDR3 totals 12 residues. The CDR3 is CASGNNGNTIYF. DNA for the CDR3: TGCGCCAGCGGGAATAATGGAAACACCATATATTTT.

The chain is built from TRBV7-9 and TRBJ2-7; 9 nucleotides match TRBD1. The CDR3 is 15 amino acids. With V trimmed by 5 bases and J by 2 bases, 7 bases remained unmatched. The germline V gene has CDR1 SEHNR and CDR2 FQNEAQ (reference sequence). The CDR3 sequence is CASSHRDRAAYEQYF. CDR3 coding DNA: TGTGCCAGCAGCCACCGGGACAGGGCCGCCTACGAGCAGTACTTC.

This clonotype was seen repeatedly, ten times or more. This chain uses TRBV12-5 with TRBJ2-7; unclear D gene. Germline V gives CDR1 LGHNT, CDR2 FRNRAP. The CDR3 consists of 15 residues. V was clipped by 2 bases and J by 0 bases, with 11 bases between them. In nucleotides, the CDR3 is TGTGCTAGTGGTTTGTCAGTACCACACTCCTACGAGCAGTACTTC. Encoded protein: CASGLSVPHSYEQYF.

A few counts support this clonotype. The V and J genes are TRBV19 and TRBJ1-1; D is unresolved. Trimming left V 5 bases short and J 3 bases short, with 13 bases between. The CDR3 is 14 amino acids. Per germline, CDR1 LNHDA and CDR2 SQIVND (reference sequence). CDR3 protein: CASSPALADTEAFF. Here the CDR3 DNA reads TGTGCCAGTAGTCCCGCCCTGGCGGACACTGAAGCTTTCTTT.

J is TRBJ2-2 and V is TRBV20-1; D is undetermined. V was clipped by 0 bases and J by 6 bases, with 11 bases between them. The germline gives CDR1 DFQATT, CDR2 SNEGSKA (reference sequence). CDR3 size: 14 residues. The CDR3 DNA is TGCAGTGCTAGAGATTTGCAGGACGCCGGGGAGCTGTTTTTT. It is translated as CSARDLQDAGELFF.

The CDR3 bases are TGTGCCAGCAGAAGGGGAGTTTCGAACACTGAAGCTTTCTTT. Encoded protein: CASRRGVSNTEAFF. This chain joins TRBV6-5 and TRBJ1-1, with D possibly being TRBD1 (5 bases). Germline CDR1 MNHEY, CDR2 SVGAGI. Trimming removed 6 bases from V and 1 base from J, with 12 bases in between. This CDR3 has 14 residues.

For this clonotype: This may arise from a read error, as a much more abundant clone is one base away. The chain joins TRBV7-6 to TRBJ1-4; TRBD1 aligns across 8 bases. CDR1 and CDR2 from the germline V gene are SGHVS and FNYEAQ. CDR3 length: 15 amino acids. The CDR3 DNA reads TGTGCCGGCAGCCCGTCCGGACAGGGAAGGGAAAAACTGTTTTTT. It yields the protein CAGSPSGQGREKLFF. The full variable domain, completed using reference TRBV7-6 and TRBJ1-4, is GAGVSQSPRYKVTKRGQDVALRCDPISGHVSLYWYRQALGQGPEFLTYFNYEAQQDKSGLPNDRFSAERPEGSISTLTIQRTEQRDSAMYRCAGSPSGQGREKLFFGSGTQLSVL.

The genes are TRBV28 and TRBJ2-7; D ambiguous. V was trimmed by 10 bases and J by 1 base, leaving 8 bases between them. Germline CDR1 and CDR2: MDHEN and SYDVKM. The CDR3 consists of 11 residues. The CDR3: CATLRSYEQYF. The CDR3, as DNA: TGTGCCACTTTGCGATCCTACGAGCAGTACTTC.